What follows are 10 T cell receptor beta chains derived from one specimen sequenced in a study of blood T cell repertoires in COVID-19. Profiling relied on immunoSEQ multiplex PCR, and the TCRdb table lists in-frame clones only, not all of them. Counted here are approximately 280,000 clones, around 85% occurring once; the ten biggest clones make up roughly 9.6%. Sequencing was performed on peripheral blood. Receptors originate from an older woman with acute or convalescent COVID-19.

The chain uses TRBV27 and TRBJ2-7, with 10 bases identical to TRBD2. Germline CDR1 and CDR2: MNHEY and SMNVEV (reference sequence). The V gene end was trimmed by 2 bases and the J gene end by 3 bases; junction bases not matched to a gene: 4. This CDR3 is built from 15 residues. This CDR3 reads CASSLLAGEDYEQYF. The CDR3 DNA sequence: TGTGCCAGCAGTTTACTAGCGGGGGAGGACTACGAGCAGTACTTC.

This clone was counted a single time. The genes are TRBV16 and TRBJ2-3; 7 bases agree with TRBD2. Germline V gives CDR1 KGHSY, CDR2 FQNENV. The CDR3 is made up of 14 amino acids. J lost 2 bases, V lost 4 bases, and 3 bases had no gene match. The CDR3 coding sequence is TGTGCCAGCAGCCCACTAGCGCCCACAGATACGCAGTATTTT. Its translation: CASSPLAPTDTQYF.

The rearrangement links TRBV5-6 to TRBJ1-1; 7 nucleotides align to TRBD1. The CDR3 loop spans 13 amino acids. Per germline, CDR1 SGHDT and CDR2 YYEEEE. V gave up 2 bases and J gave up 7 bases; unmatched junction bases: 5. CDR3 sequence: CASSFLTGFEAFF. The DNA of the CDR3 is TGTGCCAGCAGCTTCCTGACAGGGTTTGAAGCTTTCTTT. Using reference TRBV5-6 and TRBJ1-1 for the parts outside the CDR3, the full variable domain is DAGVTQSPTHLIKTRGQQVTLRCSPKSGHDTVSWYQQALGQGPQFIFQYYEEEERQRGNFPDRFSGHQFPNYSSELNVNALLLGDSALYLCASSFLTGFEAFFGQGTRLTVV.

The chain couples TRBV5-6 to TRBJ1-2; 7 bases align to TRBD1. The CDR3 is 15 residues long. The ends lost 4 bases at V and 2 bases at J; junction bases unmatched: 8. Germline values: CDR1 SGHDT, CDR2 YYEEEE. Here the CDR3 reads CASSPSPTGNYGYTF. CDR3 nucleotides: TGTGCCAGCAGCCCCTCCCCGACAGGGAACTATGGCTACACCTTC.

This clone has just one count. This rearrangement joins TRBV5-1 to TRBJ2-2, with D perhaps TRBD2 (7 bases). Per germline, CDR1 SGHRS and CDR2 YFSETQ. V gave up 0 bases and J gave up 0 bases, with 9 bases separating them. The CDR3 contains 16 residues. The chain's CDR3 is CASSLEGGPNTGELFF. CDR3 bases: TGCGCCAGCAGCTTGGAGGGGGGGCCGAACACCGGGGAGCTGTTTTTT.

CDR3 residues: CASSSYSPLHF. The CDR3 coding sequence is TGTGCTTCGTCCTCGTATTCACCCCTCCACTTT. The chain uses TRBV6-5 and TRBJ1-6, with D hard to call. The germline V gene has CDR1 MNHEY and CDR2 SVGAGI. The CDR3 length is 11 residues.

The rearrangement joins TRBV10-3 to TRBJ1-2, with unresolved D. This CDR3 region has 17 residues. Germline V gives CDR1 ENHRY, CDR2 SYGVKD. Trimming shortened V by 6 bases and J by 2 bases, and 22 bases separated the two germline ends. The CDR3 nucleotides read TGTGCCATCAGCCTGGAGGGAGGGATCGGCCGCAACTATGGCTACACCTTC. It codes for CAISLEGGIGRNYGYTF.

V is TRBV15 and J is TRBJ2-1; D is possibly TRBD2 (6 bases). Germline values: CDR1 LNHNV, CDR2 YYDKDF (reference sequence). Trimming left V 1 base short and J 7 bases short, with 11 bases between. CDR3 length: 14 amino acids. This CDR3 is CATSRGGGGNEQFF. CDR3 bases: TGTGCCACCAGCAGAGGGGGCGGAGGGAATGAGCAGTTCTTC.

DNA for the CDR3: TGTGCCAGCAGCAACGGCCCAGGGGAGACCCAGTACTTC. Amino acids: CASSNGPGETQYF. V is TRBV21-1 and J is TRBJ2-5; TRBD1 was called by the table and not checked on the DNA. TRBV21-1 is labeled a pseudogene. The CDR3 covers 13 residues.

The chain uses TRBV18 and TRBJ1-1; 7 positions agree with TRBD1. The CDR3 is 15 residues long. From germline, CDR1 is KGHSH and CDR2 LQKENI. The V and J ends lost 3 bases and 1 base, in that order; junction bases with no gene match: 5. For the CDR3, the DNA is TGTGCCAGCTCACCCCGGGGACAGCCGAACACTGAAGCTTTCTTT. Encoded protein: CASSPRGQPNTEAFF.